This T cell receptor beta chain was identified in a study of T cell repertoires in cytomegalovirus infection (dated by TCRdb to between 2019 and 2020). Turning to the overall study: Because public TCR beta signatures pointed to carriage of CMV infection together with the matching HLA type, the HLA type of each donor mattered for the analysis. The paper's findings and limits, for the study overall: Cumulative frequency of public TCR beta family members discriminated carriers of CMV infection plus the relevant HLA type in this cohort and an independent 352-donor cohort. The ex vivo response was dominated by HLA-C-restricted CMV-specific TCR beta clonotypes, which also provided the single most frequent clonotype in two of eight donors.

For this clonotype: No antigen is known for it. No clone much larger than this one lies a single base away; base qualities are absent.

The sequencer listed for this sample is Illumina HiSeq 1500. TCRdb reprocessing: public reads trimmed at Q25 with fastp, clones called with MiXCR, in-frame beta chains kept. Each record represents a unique CDR3 protein, reported with the most common genes and DNA among its rows. In this sample the table shows around 120,000 distinct CDR3 sequences, roughly a quarter of which occur a single time. The ten largest clones represent 34% of the sample. The germline V gene (reference sequence) gives CDR1 as DFQATT and CDR2 as SNEGSKA. The CDR3, cysteine through phenylalanine, is 18 amino acids long. Left in the record is the CDR3 DNA by itself, 54 bases read in frame from the first base. At the junction V is shortened by 6 bases and J by 0 bases, with 25 bases in between.

The chain uses TRBV20-1 and TRBJ2-3; TRBD2 is a possible D gene, resting on 7 matching bases. This TCR was recovered from a human donor in good health (CMV status not recorded). Some clones in this sample may be carry-over from other donors' samples. Sequences were obtained from PBMCs, sequenced either directly or after in vitro stimulation (not recorded which). This receptor has the CDR3 CSAPGTGAGAMSTDTQYF. The DNA reads TGCAGTGCCCCTGGGACGGGGGCGGGAGCGATGAGCACAGATACGCAGTATTTT.